The 21 T cell receptor beta chains listed next were all sequenced from one sample in a study of control samples from healthy donors and cancer patients. Profiling relied on immunoSEQ multiplex PCR, and the TCRdb table lists in-frame clones only, not all of them. The table includes approximately 150,000 clones, roughly nine tenths detected once. The sample was PBMCs. The origin of the receptors is a man aged 50 to 60 with head and neck cancer.

This clone was counted a few times. The gene calls are TRBV6-5 and TRBJ1-6; 8 bases line up with TRBD1. The CDR3 spans 15 residues. CDR1 and CDR2 from the germline V gene are MNHEY and SVGAGI. J lost 6 bases, V lost 7 bases, and 8 bases had no gene match. CDR3 DNA: TGTGCCAGCACTCGCAGGGGGCAGCCTAATTCACCCCTCCACTTT. Protein: CASTRRGQPNSPLHF.

The chain recombines TRBV27 with TRBJ2-1, with 8 nucleotides matching TRBD2. The germline CDR1 and CDR2 sequences are MNHEY and SMNVEV (reference sequence). Trimming cost V 1 base and J 4 bases; bases outside gene matches: 6. The CDR3 runs to 16 residues. The chain's CDR3 is CASSLWTSSRYNEQFF. DNA of the CDR3: TGTGCCAGCAGTTTATGGACTAGCTCGCGATACAATGAGCAGTTCTTC.

This clone was counted only a few times. The genes are TRBV5-1 and TRBJ1-2, with D hard to call. Germline V CDR1 and CDR2: SGHRS, YFSETQ. Trimming left V 2 bases short and J 8 bases short, with 13 bases between. The CDR3 totals 13 residues. The CDR3 is CASSFEDSLGYTF. The CDR3 nucleotides read TGCGCCAGCAGCTTCGAGGATTCTCTAGGCTACACCTTC.

The chain recombines TRBV2 with TRBJ2-4; a possible D gene is TRBD2 (6 bases). V was cut by 7 bases and J by 2 bases, with 9 bases left in between. The CDR3 runs 13 residues. Germline V gives CDR1 SNHLY, CDR2 FYNNEI. The CDR3 nucleotides are TGTGCCAGCACCCGGGAGCCCAAAAACATTCAGTACTTC. Translation gives CASTREPKNIQYF.

V is TRBV24-1 and J is TRBJ2-1; D might be TRBD2 (6 bases). The germline gives CDR1 KGHDR, CDR2 SFDVKD. The CDR3 spans 15 residues. Trimming removed 1 base at V and 1 base at J, with 7 bases between. The CDR3 DNA follows: TGTGCCACCAGTGATTTCGGAGGGTCCTACAATGAGCAGTTCTTC. Translating it yields CATSDFGGSYNEQFF.

The chain couples TRBV7-2 to TRBJ1-2, with D perhaps matching TRBD1 (6 bases). Germline values: CDR1 SGHTA, CDR2 FQGNSA. V lost 0 bases and J 3 bases, leaving 14 bases between the germline ends. This CDR3 has 16 amino acids. The DNA of the CDR3 is TGTGCCAGCAGCTTAGCATCATTAGGGGGATACTATGGCTACACCTTC. Protein product: CASSLASLGGYYGYTF.

The V gene is TRBV5-4, the J gene TRBJ2-2; D is unresolved. Trimming shortened V by 0 bases and J by 5 bases, and 8 bases separated the two germline ends. Germline assignment: CDR1 SGHNT and CDR2 YYREEE (reference sequence). The CDR3 runs to 14 residues. The CDR3 spells CASSLGEETGELFF. The CDR3, as DNA: TGTGCCAGCAGCTTGGGTGAGGAAACCGGGGAGCTGTTTTTT.

J is TRBJ1-5 and V is TRBV6-5, with TRBD1 matching 9 bases. Germline V gives CDR1 MNHEY, CDR2 SVGAGI. V trimming: 8 bases; J trimming: 2 bases; junction bases outside the gene matches: 4. This CDR3 is 14 amino acids long. The CDR3 DNA follows: TGTGCCAGCGCTTGGGACAGGGGCAATCAGCCCCAGCATTTT. Residues: CASAWDRGNQPQHF.

V and J are TRBV5-6 and TRBJ1-6, with D tentatively TRBD1 (5 bases). V shed 7 bases and J shed 4 bases, with 12 bases lying between them. This CDR3 has 14 residues. The germline gives CDR1 SGHDT, CDR2 YYEEEE. The chain's CDR3 is CASGTGGYNSPLHF. CDR3 nucleotide sequence: TGTGCCAGCGGTACCGGGGGGTATAATTCACCCCTCCACTTT.

The J gene is TRBJ2-5, the V gene TRBV4-2; a possible D gene is TRBD2 (6 bases). Germline CDR1 reads LGHNA; CDR2 reads YNFKEQ. There are 15 residues in the CDR3. V shed 2 bases and J shed 2 bases, with 12 bases lying between them. This chain's CDR3 is CASSQFWRAQETQYF. CDR3 nucleotides: TGTGCCAGCAGCCAATTTTGGAGGGCACAAGAGACCCAGTACTTC.

This clone was picked up one time. The chain recombines TRBV19 with TRBJ2-2, with 8 nucleotides matching TRBD2. This CDR3 has 13 residues. CDR1 and CDR2 from the germline V gene are LNHDA and SQIVND (reference sequence). With V trimmed by 4 bases and J by 6 bases, 1 base remained unmatched. In DNA form, the CDR3 reads TGTGCCAGTAGTACTAGCGGGCCCGGGGAGCTGTTTTTT. This sequence encodes CASSTSGPGELFF.

This chain links TRBV29-1 with TRBJ1-2; 8 nucleotides agree with TRBD1. CDR3 length: 12 amino acids. Losses at the gene ends were 6 bases for V and 3 bases for J; bases not matched to a gene: 3. Germline values: CDR1 SQVTM, CDR2 ANQGSEA. CDR3 protein: CSVLTGDYGYTF. CDR3 bases: TGCAGCGTACTGACAGGGGACTATGGCTACACCTTC.

In the case of this clone: This sample also contains other DNA sequences that code for the same CDR3. This chain connects TRBV27 to TRBJ2-1; 7 nucleotides align to TRBD2. V lost 0 bases, J lost 7 bases, and 0 bases stayed unmatched. Germline V gene lookup returns CDR1 MNHEY and CDR2 SMNVEV (reference sequence). The CDR3 runs 13 residues. Here the CDR3 reads CASSLSGGNEQFF. DNA of the CDR3: TGTGCCAGCAGTTTATCGGGAGGGAATGAGCAGTTCTTC.

Written as DNA, the CDR3 is TGTGCCAGCAGTTATAAGGCCGCCAACTATGGCTACACCTTC. This encodes CASSYKAANYGYTF. The chain combines TRBV6-5 with TRBJ1-2; D unclear. Per the germline V gene, CDR1 is MNHEY and CDR2 is SVGAGI. CDR3 length equals 14 residues. The V end was cut by 3 bases, the J end by 2 bases, with 10 bases between.

This clone was seen once. This chain connects TRBV2 to TRBJ2-5; D is uncertain. V lost 6 bases and J 2 bases, leaving 13 bases between the germline ends. Per germline, CDR1 SNHLY and CDR2 FYNNEI. This CDR3 spans 14 amino acids. This CDR3 reads CASRNTDWQETQYF. CDR3 DNA sequence: TGTGCCAGCAGAAATACAGATTGGCAAGAGACCCAGTACTTC.

This clone occurred a few times. The chain recombines TRBV3-1 (or the pseudogene TRBV3-2) with TRBJ2-1; maybe TRBD1 (5 bases). V shed 4 bases and J shed 10 bases, with 11 bases lying between them. From germline, CDR1 is LGHDT and CDR2 YNNKEL (reference sequence). The CDR3 runs 12 residues. CDR3 in DNA: TGTGCCAGCAGCCCCCAGGGCGCGGAGCAGTTCTTC. This sequence encodes CASSPQGAEQFF.

This chain links TRBV13 with TRBJ2-1; 8 positions agree with TRBD2. Looked up from germline, CDR1 is PRHDT and CDR2 is FYEKMQ (reference sequence). The CDR3 consists of 13 residues. With 3 bases clipped from V and 7 bases from J, the junction kept 2 bases outside the gene matches. The DNA of the CDR3 is TGTGCCAGCAGCTTCGGGAGGGCAAATGAGCAGTTCTTC. Translation gives CASSFGRANEQFF.

The gene calls are TRBV11-2 and TRBJ1-1; D uncertain. This CDR3 region has 11 residues. Trimming shortened V by 4 bases and J by 8 bases, and 8 bases separated the two germline ends. Per germline, CDR1 SGHAT and CDR2 FQNNGV. The CDR3 is CASSSRQEAFF. CDR3 in DNA: TGTGCCAGCAGCTCTCGACAAGAAGCTTTCTTT.

The CDR3 protein is CASSFYRGNEQFF. The CDR3 DNA sequence: TGTGCCAGCAGTTTCTACAGGGGCAATGAGCAGTTCTTC. The chain links TRBV28 to TRBJ2-1; 7 nucleotides align to TRBD1. The CDR3 covers 13 residues. CDR1 is MDHEN, CDR2 SYDVKM, per germline. The J segment lost 6 bases and the V segment lost 3 bases, leaving 2 bases of the junction unmatched.

The chain carries TRBV18 and TRBJ1-4, with 7 bases identical to TRBD1. Germline V gives CDR1 KGHSH, CDR2 LQKENI. V trimming: 3 bases; J trimming: 14 bases; junction bases outside the gene matches: 15. The CDR3 contains 15 residues. CDR3 amino acids: CASSPSTGPNESLFF. The CDR3, as DNA: TGTGCCAGCTCACCCTCGACAGGGCCTAATGAATCGCTGTTTTTT.

The rearrangement links TRBV24-1 to TRBJ2-3; 9 bases match TRBD2. The CDR3 runs to 17 residues. The V and J ends lost 5 bases and 1 base, in that order; junction bases with no gene match: 9. CDR1 is KGHDR, CDR2 SFDVKD, per germline. The CDR3 bases are TGTGCCACCAGTGGTGCGGGACTAGCAGAGGGCACAGATACGCAGTATTTT. This encodes CATSGAGLAEGTDTQYF.